Following are 18 T cell receptor beta chains from one sample sequenced in a study of OX40 agonist ivuxolimab in advanced cancers. The repertoire was sequenced with immunoSEQ multiplex PCR; TCRdb's copy has only in-frame clones and lacks some. Of about 80,000 clones listed, almost 85% are singletons. Sequencing was performed on CD4+ or CD8+ T cells sorted from blood, taken in a trial of the OX40 agonist ivuxolimab. The receptors here all came from an adult with an advanced solid tumor such as melanoma, head and neck, liver or kidney cancer.

The chain joins TRBV11-2 to TRBJ2-1; D possibly corresponds to TRBD2 (6 bases). The germline V gene encodes CDR1 SGHAT and CDR2 FQNNGV. The V and J ends lost 5 bases and 12 bases respectively, with 29 bases between them. The length of the CDR3 is 17 residues. CDR3 coding DNA: TGTGCCAGCAGCCTACCATGGAGGGGACGACGGGGCTATCGGCAGTTCTTC. It specifies CASSLPWRGRRGYRQFF.

This chain uses TRBV6-5 with TRBJ1-5; D is ambiguous. Trimming removed 2 bases from V and 5 bases from J, with 13 bases in between. From germline, CDR1 is MNHEY and CDR2 SVGAGI. The CDR3 consists of 15 residues. The CDR3 region has the DNA TGTGCCAGCAGTTACAGTGGCACTTCTGATCAGCCCCAGCATTTT. Its translation is CASSYSGTSDQPQHF.

The genes are TRBV20-1 and TRBJ2-3; no clear D gene. Trimming shortened V by 5 bases and J by 4 bases, and 7 bases separated the two germline ends. Germline loops: CDR1 DFQATT, CDR2 SNEGSKA (reference sequence). The CDR3 runs 11 residues. CDR3 DNA sequence: TGCAGTGCTGAGCTATCAGATACGCAGTATTTT. This codes for CSAELSDTQYF.

Only one count was recorded for this clone. The chain uses TRBV2 and TRBJ2-7; 8 bases match TRBD1. CDR1 is SNHLY, CDR2 FYNNEI, per germline. This CDR3 is 13 amino acids long. Unmatched junction bases numbered 5, after V lost 3 bases and J lost 7 bases. The CDR3 sequence is CASSEDRALEQYF. The CDR3 DNA reads TGTGCCAGCAGTGAGGACAGGGCCCTAGAGCAGTACTTC.

The chain employs TRBV10-2 and TRBJ2-1; 7 bases agree with TRBD2. The CDR3 is made up of 14 amino acids. From germline, CDR1 is WSHSY and CDR2 SAAADI. The trim removed 7 bases at V and 1 base at J, leaving 4 bases unmatched. The CDR3 DNA reads as TGCGCCAGCAAGGCTAGCGGATCCTACAATGAGCAGTTCTTC. Encoded protein: CASKASGSYNEQFF.

The rearrangement joins TRBV11-2 to TRBJ2-7; tentative D call: TRBD1 (6 bases). The germline CDR1 and CDR2 sequences are SGHAT and FQNNGV. The CDR3 spans 14 residues. Between the trimmed V and J ends, which lost 4 bases and 1 base, there was a span of 11 bases. This chain's CDR3 is CASSSATGSYEQYF. CDR3 nucleotide sequence: TGTGCCAGCAGCTCAGCCACAGGGTCCTACGAGCAGTACTTC.

This sequence joins TRBV6-1 and TRBJ2-5; perhaps TRBD2 as D (6 bases). With 4 bases removed from V and 1 base from J, the gap between germline ends came to 10 bases. The CDR3 totals 14 residues. Germline V gene sequence: CDR1 MNHNS, CDR2 SASEGT. This chain's CDR3 is CASSGGTVQETQYF. The DNA for the CDR3 is TGTGCCAGCAGTGGCGGGACGGTCCAAGAGACCCAGTACTTC.

The chain recombines TRBV9 with TRBJ2-7; 8 nucleotides agree with TRBD1. This CDR3 contains 14 residues. V trimming: 4 bases; J trimming: 1 base; junction bases outside the gene matches: 4. The germline V gene encodes CDR1 SGDLS and CDR2 YYNGEE. CDR3 amino acids: CASSPRQGSYEQYF. In DNA, the CDR3 is TGTGCCAGCAGCCCTCGACAGGGGTCCTACGAGCAGTACTTC.

This clone was observed a handful of times. The DNA for the CDR3 is TGTGCCTGGAAAGTCGGGGGGGCCGCTGAGCAGTTCTTC. It encodes CAWKVGGAAEQFF. The chain combines TRBV30 with TRBJ2-1; TRBD2 matches 8 bases. The CDR3 loop spans 13 amino acids. Looked up from germline, CDR1 is GTSNPN and CDR2 is SVGIG (reference sequence). V dropped 4 bases and J dropped 9; count of bases not matched to a gene: 8.

The J gene is TRBJ1-3, the V gene TRBV7-9; the D gene is possibly TRBD1 (5 bases). CDR3 length: 13 residues. V shed 5 bases and J shed 4 bases, with 9 bases lying between them. Germline CDR1 SEHNR, CDR2 FQNEAQ (reference sequence). As DNA, the CDR3 is TGTGCCAGCAGCCTAGGGGAAGGAAACACCATATATTTT. This encodes CASSLGEGNTIYF.

The V gene is TRBV5-1, the J gene TRBJ2-1; 11 bases map to TRBD2. V shed 4 bases and J 5 bases; nucleotides not matched to a gene: 5. The germline V gene encodes CDR1 SGHRS and CDR2 YFSETQ. CDR3 length: 15 amino acids. The CDR3 DNA sequence: TGCGCCAGCAGCGCACTAGCGGGAGTCGACAATGAGCAGTTCTTC. Its protein is CASSALAGVDNEQFF.

The gene calls are TRBV25-1 and TRBJ1-3; no firm D call. Trimming cost V 3 bases and J 0 bases, with 15 bases left between them. CDR1 is MGHDK and CDR2 is SYGVNS in the germline V gene. This CDR3 contains 17 residues. The CDR3 here is CASSDFVGRNSGNTIYF. The CDR3 region has the DNA TGTGCCAGCAGTGACTTTGTAGGGAGGAACTCTGGAAACACCATATATTTT. Full variable domain (rest looked up from reference TRBV25-1 and TRBJ1-3): EADIYQTPRYLVIGTGKKITLECSQTMGHDKMYWYQQDPGMELHLIHYSYGVNSTEKGDLSSESTVSRIRTEHFPLTLESARPSHTSQYLCASSDFVGRNSGNTIYFGEGSWLTVV.

The chain employs TRBV15 and TRBJ1-3; D is perhaps TRBD1 (5 bases). The CDR3 totals 17 residues. Looked up from germline, CDR1 is LNHNV and CDR2 is YYDKDF (reference sequence). V was clipped by 1 base and J by 0 bases, with 13 bases between them. In DNA form, the CDR3 reads TGTGCCACCAGCAGAGGCAACAGGCAGTACTCTGGAAACACCATATATTTT. It codes for CATSRGNRQYSGNTIYF. The full variable domain, in which reference TRBV15 and TRBJ1-3 provide the parts outside the CDR3, is DAMVIQNPRYQVTQFGKPVTLSCSQTLNHNVMYWYQQKSSQAPKLLFHYYDKDFNNEADTPDNFQSRRPNTSFCFLDIRSPGLGDTAMYLCATSRGNRQYSGNTIYFGEGSWLTVV.

The chain recombines TRBV4-3 with TRBJ1-5; possibly TRBD1 for D (5 bases). The germline CDR1 and CDR2 sequences are LGHNA and YSLEER. V shed 4 bases and J shed 0 bases, with 13 bases lying between them. The CDR3 is made up of 16 amino acids. This CDR3 is CASSPYTGTSNQPQHF. CDR3 bases: TGCGCCAGCAGCCCTTACACGGGGACTAGCAATCAGCCCCAGCATTTT.

About this clone: The identical CDR3 is also encoded by other nucleotide sequences in the sample. This chain links TRBV11-2 with TRBJ1-2; D is perhaps TRBD1 (5 bases). Trimming shortened V by 0 bases and J by 6 bases, and 5 bases separated the two germline ends. The CDR3 extends over 12 amino acids. Per the germline V gene, CDR1 is SGHAT and CDR2 is FQNNGV. The CDR3 loop is CASSLEGDGYTF. Here the CDR3 DNA reads TGTGCCAGCAGCTTAGAAGGGGATGGCTACACCTTC.

This clone came up once. The chain uses TRBV5-4 and TRBJ1-1; perhaps TRBD1 as D (6 bases). Trimming took off 0 bases at V and 5 bases at J, with 11 bases between the two ends. This CDR3 is 14 amino acids long. Germline V gene data show CDR1 as SGHNT and CDR2 as YYREEE (reference sequence). DNA of the CDR3: TGTGCCAGCAGCTTGGGCGGAAGGGGGACTGAAGCTTTCTTT. Protein sequence: CASSLGGRGTEAFF.

The rearrangement links TRBV11-2 to TRBJ2-1; 9 bases match TRBD2. With 5 bases clipped from V and 5 bases from J, the junction kept 10 bases outside the gene matches. The CDR3 consists of 16 residues. Per the germline V gene, CDR1 is SGHAT and CDR2 is FQNNGV. CDR3 in amino acids: CASSLLSGGTHNEQFF. The CDR3 nucleotides are TGTGCCAGCAGCCTTCTAAGCGGGGGGACCCACAATGAGCAGTTCTTC.

The rearrangement links TRBV27 to TRBJ1-4; a possible D gene is TRBD1 (5 bases). Trimming removed 2 bases at V and 7 bases at J, with 14 bases between. Germline CDR1 reads MNHEY; CDR2 reads SMNVEV (reference sequence). The CDR3 consists of 15 residues. The CDR3 region has the DNA TGTGCCAGCAGTTTAGAATCAGGGAAAACTGAAAAACTGTTTTTT. This gives the protein CASSLESGKTEKLFF.